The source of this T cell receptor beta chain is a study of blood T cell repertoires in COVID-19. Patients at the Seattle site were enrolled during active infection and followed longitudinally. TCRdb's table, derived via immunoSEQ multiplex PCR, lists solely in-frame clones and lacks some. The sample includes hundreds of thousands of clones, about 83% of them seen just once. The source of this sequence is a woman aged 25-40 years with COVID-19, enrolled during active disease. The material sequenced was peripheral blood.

CDR3 in amino acids: CASSPGQFNQPQHF. The CDR3 coding sequence is TGTGCCAGCTCTCCAGGCCAATTCAATCAGCCCCAGCATTTT. The chain employs TRBV2 and TRBJ1-5, with D unclear. V shed 8 bases and J shed 3 bases, with 14 bases lying between them. Germline V gives CDR1 SNHLY, CDR2 FYNNEI. The CDR3 is 14 amino acids.